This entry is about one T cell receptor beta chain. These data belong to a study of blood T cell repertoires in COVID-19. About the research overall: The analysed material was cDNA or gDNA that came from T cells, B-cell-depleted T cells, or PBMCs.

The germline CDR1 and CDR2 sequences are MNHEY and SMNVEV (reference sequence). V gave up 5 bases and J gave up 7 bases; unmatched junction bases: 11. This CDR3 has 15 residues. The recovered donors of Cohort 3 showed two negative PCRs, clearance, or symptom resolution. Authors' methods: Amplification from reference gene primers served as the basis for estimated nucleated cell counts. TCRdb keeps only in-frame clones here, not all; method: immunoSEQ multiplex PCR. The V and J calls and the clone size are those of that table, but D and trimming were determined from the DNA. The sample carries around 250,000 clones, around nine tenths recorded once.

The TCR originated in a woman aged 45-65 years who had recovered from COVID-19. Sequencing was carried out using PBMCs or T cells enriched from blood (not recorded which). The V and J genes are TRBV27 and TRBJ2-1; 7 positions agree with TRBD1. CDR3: CASSPHPTGWNEQFF. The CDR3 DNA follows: TGTGCCAGCAGTCCCCACCCGACAGGGTGGAATGAGCAGTTCTTC.